The table lists the clone carrying this T cell receptor (beta chain) with a few counts. Its antigen remains unidentified. Together with a sample-barcoded 5' primer, a J-beta primer mix was included in a second PCR lasting 7 to 11 cycles. TCRdb re-called the 5' RACE reads with MiXCR, one entry per CDR3 protein. The data show about 2 million distinct CDR3 sequences, around 48% seen once. The data were obtained in a study of blood T cells in healthy people across ages. Study-wide points: Naive T cell percentage strongly correlated with TCR beta diversity.

Healthy Russian Caucasian donors spanned ages about 6 to 95 years. Germline V lookup: CDR1 SGHTA, CDR2 FQGNSA. CDR3 length equals 14 residues. Trimming took 5 bases from V and 1 from J; bases not matched to a gene: 4. Material: blood. The clonotype comes from a woman aged 35 to 49 in good health. The chain recombines TRBV7-2 with TRBJ2-7, with 8 bases matching TRBD2. The CDR3 coding sequence is TGTGCCAGCAGCCCGGGGGGGAAGTCCTACGAGCAGTACTTC. The encoded protein is CASSPGGKSYEQYF.